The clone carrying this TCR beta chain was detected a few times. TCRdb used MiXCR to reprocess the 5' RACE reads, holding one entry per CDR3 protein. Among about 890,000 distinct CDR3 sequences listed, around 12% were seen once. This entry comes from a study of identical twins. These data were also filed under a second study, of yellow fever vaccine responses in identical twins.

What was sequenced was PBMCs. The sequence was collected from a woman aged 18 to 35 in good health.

DNA of the CDR3: TGTGCCAGCAGCTTAGCTCAGAAGAGAGCTTTCTTT. Residues: CASSLAQKRAFF. The chain recombines TRBV7-8 with TRBJ1-1; D is ambiguous. The CDR3 sequence is 12 residues long. Germline CDR1 is SGHVS and CDR2 is FQNEAQ. The V end was cut by 0 bases, the J end by 10 bases, with 9 bases between.